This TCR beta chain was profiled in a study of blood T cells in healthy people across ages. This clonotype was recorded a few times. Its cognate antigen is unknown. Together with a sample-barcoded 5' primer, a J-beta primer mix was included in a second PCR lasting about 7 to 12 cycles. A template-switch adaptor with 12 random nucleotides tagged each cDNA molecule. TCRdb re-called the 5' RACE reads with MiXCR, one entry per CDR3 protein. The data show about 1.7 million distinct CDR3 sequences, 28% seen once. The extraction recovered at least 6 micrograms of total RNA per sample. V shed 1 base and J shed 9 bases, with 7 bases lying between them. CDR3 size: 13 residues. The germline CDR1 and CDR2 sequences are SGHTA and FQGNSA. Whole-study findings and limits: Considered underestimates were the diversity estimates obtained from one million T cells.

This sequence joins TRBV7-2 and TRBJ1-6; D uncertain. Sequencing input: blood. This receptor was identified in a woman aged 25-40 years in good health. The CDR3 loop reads CASSLDKGSPLHF. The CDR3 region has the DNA TGTGCCAGCAGCTTAGATAAGGGTTCACCCCTCCACTTT.